The next 17 T cell receptor beta chains were all read from a single sample in a study of glioma-infiltrating T cells after dendritic cell vaccination (TCRdb year 2016). The library was obtained by the immunoSEQ multiplex PCR assay. What TCRdb holds here is the immuneACCESS table cut down to in-frame rearrangements. Part of the clones is not present; checked against another copy, under half of the missing clones reflect an unresolved V gene, and the others are unexplained. Here the sample has roughly 98,000 clones; 85% to 90% occur a single time. The leading ten clones occupy 15% to 19% of the sample. The sequences come from blood, collected before dendritic cell vaccination. The receptors were sampled from a human donor with glioblastoma.

V usage is TRBV5-1 and J usage is TRBJ1-4; a possible D gene is TRBD1 (5 bases). Germline CDR1 is SGHRS and CDR2 is YFSETQ. The CDR3 loop spans 13 amino acids. The V and J ends lost 0 bases and 8 bases respectively, with 8 bases between them. The CDR3 bases are TGCGCCAGCAGCTTGGGACAGACGGAAAAACTGTTTTTT. As protein: CASSLGQTEKLFF.

The rearrangement uses TRBV11-3 and TRBJ2-2; no reliable D call. The CDR3 sequence is 12 residues long. Germline V gives CDR1 SGHNT, CDR2 YENEEA. Trimming shortened V by 5 bases and J by 6 bases, and 7 bases separated the two germline ends. The CDR3: CASSRTAGELFF. DNA for the CDR3: TGTGCCAGCAGCCGAACGGCCGGGGAGCTGTTTTTT.

The rearrangement links TRBV25-1 to TRBJ2-7; 8 nucleotides align to TRBD2. In germline, CDR1 is MGHDK, CDR2 SYGVNS. The V and J ends lost 6 bases and 6 bases, in that order; junction bases with no gene match: 13. The length of the CDR3 is 15 residues. CDR3 DNA: TGTGCCAGCAGGGTAGCGGGAACTAGCCAAGGCGAGCAGTACTTC. Its translation: CASRVAGTSQGEQYF.

CDR3 DNA: TGTGCCACCAGCGAACTAGCGGGAGGTAACAATGAGCAGTTCTTC. This encodes CATSELAGGNNEQFF. The chain is built from TRBV15 and TRBJ2-1; 12 bases line up with TRBD2. This CDR3 region has 15 residues. Germline V gene data show CDR1 as LNHNV and CDR2 as YYDKDF (reference sequence). V lost 5 bases and J lost 5; bases outside the gene matches: 4.

The chain combines TRBV5-6 with TRBJ2-1, with TRBD2 matching over 15 bases. The J segment lost 13 bases and the V segment lost 4 bases, leaving 12 bases of the junction unmatched. This CDR3 is 16 amino acids long. The germline V gene encodes CDR1 SGHDT and CDR2 YYEEEE. Written as DNA, the CDR3 is TGTGCCAGCAGCCTCAGGACTAGCGGGGGGGCCTTTGGCCAGTTCTTC. Amino acid sequence: CASSLRTSGGAFGQFF.

The CDR3 spells CASSWGRGPPDTQYF. The CDR3, as DNA: TGTGCCAGCAGCTGGGGGCGGGGGCCCCCAGATACGCAGTATTTT. This chain connects TRBV5-6 to TRBJ2-3, with D perhaps TRBD2 (7 bases). The CDR3 length is 15 residues. V lost 3 bases to trimming and J lost 4 bases, with 15 bases between them. Germline V gene data show CDR1 as SGHDT and CDR2 as YYEEEE.

This clone has a handful of counts. The chain combines TRBV25-1 with TRBJ2-7; 7 bases match TRBD1. V lost 9 bases, J lost 7 bases, and 6 bases stayed unmatched. Per germline, CDR1 MGHDK and CDR2 SYGVNS. The CDR3 consists of 11 residues. The CDR3 DNA sequence: TGTGCCAGTTCAGGGGGTCGGGAGCAGTACTTC. Translation gives CASSGGREQYF.

The V and J genes are TRBV7-3 and TRBJ2-3; TRBD2 matches at 8 bases. With 2 bases clipped from V and 0 bases from J, the junction kept 4 bases outside the gene matches. Looked up from germline, CDR1 is SGHTA and CDR2 is FQGTGA. This CDR3 spans 16 amino acids. CDR3 sequence reads: CASSLHSGGSTDTQYF. The CDR3 region has the DNA TGTGCCAGCAGCTTACACAGCGGGGGCAGCACAGATACGCAGTATTTT.

This clone turned up a few times. This chain joins TRBV27 and TRBJ2-7, with D unresolved. Looked up from germline, CDR1 is MNHEY and CDR2 is SMNVEV (reference sequence). Deletions cut 3 bases from V and 1 base from J, with 10 bases between. The CDR3 contains 14 residues. The CDR3 sequence: CASSFLAASYEQYF. CDR3 DNA: TGTGCCAGCAGTTTTTTGGCGGCTTCCTACGAGCAGTACTTC.

The chain has TRBV6-5 and TRBJ2-7, with TRBD2 matching 11 bases. The CDR3 totals 14 residues. Trimming took 5 bases from V and 4 from J; bases not matched to a gene: 4. In germline, CDR1 is MNHEY, CDR2 SVGAGI. The CDR3 spells CASSPLAGGYEQYF. The CDR3 DNA follows: TGTGCCAGCAGTCCATTAGCGGGGGGGTACGAGCAGTACTTC.

CDR3 nucleotides: TGTGCCAGCAGCCAAACCAAGACTAGCCAAGAGACCCAGTACTTC. The encoded protein is CASSQTKTSQETQYF. The gene calls are TRBV7-3 and TRBJ2-5, with D possibly being TRBD2 (6 bases). V was trimmed by 5 bases and J by 1 base, leaving 14 bases between them. The CDR3 consists of 15 residues. In germline, CDR1 is SGHTA, CDR2 FQGTGA.

The gene calls are TRBV6-4 and TRBJ1-4, with a tentative D call TRBD1 (6 bases). The CDR3 totals 17 residues. V lost 6 bases, J lost 0 bases, and 17 bases lay in between. CDR1 is MRHNA and CDR2 is SNTAGT in the germline V gene. The CDR3 region has the DNA TGTGCCAGCAGCCTTCAGGACAGTCGTGCAACTAATGAAAAACTGTTTTTT. Its protein is CASSLQDSRATNEKLFF.

This chain connects TRBV27 to TRBJ1-1; D uncertain. CDR3 size: 15 residues. Deletions cut 0 bases from V and 11 bases from J, with 19 bases between. Germline values: CDR1 MNHEY, CDR2 SMNVEV (reference sequence). In nucleotides, the CDR3 is TGTGCCAGCAGTTTATCGCCCCGAGGCCAATCCCCCGCTTTCTTT. The encoded protein is CASSLSPRGQSPAFF.

The CDR3 here is CASSFTQGGGLEKLFF. DNA for the CDR3: TGTGCCAGCAGTTTTACACAGGGGGGAGGTTTAGAAAAACTGTTTTTT. The chain has TRBV28 and TRBJ1-4; TRBD1 aligns across 8 bases. The CDR3 loop spans 16 amino acids. The ends lost 3 bases at V and 8 bases at J; junction bases unmatched: 11. Germline V gene sequence: CDR1 MDHEN, CDR2 SYDVKM.

The chain employs TRBV27 and TRBJ2-1; 7 nucleotides align to TRBD2. The length of the CDR3 is 16 residues. V was clipped by 0 bases and J by 3 bases; unmatched bases: 5. Germline CDR1 MNHEY, CDR2 SMNVEV (reference sequence). This CDR3 reads CASSLSASGDYNEQFF. Written as DNA, the CDR3 is TGTGCCAGCAGTTTATCGGCTAGCGGAGACTACAATGAGCAGTTCTTC.

The chain is built from TRBV11-3 and TRBJ1-1; a weak D match, TRBD1 (5 bases). The CDR3 loop spans 13 amino acids. V lost 4 bases to trimming and J lost 5 bases, with 11 bases between them. Per germline, CDR1 SGHNT and CDR2 YENEEA. CDR3 coding DNA: TGTGCCAGCAGCTCTACCGACAGAACTGAAGCTTTCTTT. It is translated as CASSSTDRTEAFF.

The rearrangement links TRBV6-4 to TRBJ1-5; possible D gene TRBD1, 5 bases. The CDR3 covers 14 residues. V lost 6 bases and J 4 bases, leaving 13 bases between the germline ends. Germline loops: CDR1 MRHNA, CDR2 SNTAGT. CDR3 coding DNA: TGTGCCAGCAGCGCTAACCCAGGGAATCAGCCCCAGCATTTT. Protein sequence: CASSANPGNQPQHF.